This T cell receptor (beta chain) was captured by sequencing in a study of cytomegalovirus exposure and HLA in healthy donors. Regarding the study as a whole: The study labeled under 200 TCR beta chains cytomegalovirus-associated. Rarity characterized most TCR sequences, yet some public TCRs appeared in many donors.

The table lists this clone with a count of one. The antigen is undetermined. Only in-frame clones appear in the TCRdb table, and some are missing; sequencing was by immunoSEQ multiplex PCR. The sample records approximately 120,000 clones, nearly 90% being singletons. The CDR3 extends over 13 amino acids. V lost 1 base and J lost 2, with 6 bases in between. CDR1 GTSNPN and CDR2 SVGIG come from the germline V gene (reference sequence). Material: PBMCs. The V and J genes are TRBV30 and TRBJ1-3; D not certain. The origin of this receptor is a woman aged 18-35 years in good health and CMV-seronegative. In nucleotides, the CDR3 is TGTGCCTGGAGTGCCTCCCCTGGAAACACCATATATTTT. It specifies CAWSASPGNTIYF.